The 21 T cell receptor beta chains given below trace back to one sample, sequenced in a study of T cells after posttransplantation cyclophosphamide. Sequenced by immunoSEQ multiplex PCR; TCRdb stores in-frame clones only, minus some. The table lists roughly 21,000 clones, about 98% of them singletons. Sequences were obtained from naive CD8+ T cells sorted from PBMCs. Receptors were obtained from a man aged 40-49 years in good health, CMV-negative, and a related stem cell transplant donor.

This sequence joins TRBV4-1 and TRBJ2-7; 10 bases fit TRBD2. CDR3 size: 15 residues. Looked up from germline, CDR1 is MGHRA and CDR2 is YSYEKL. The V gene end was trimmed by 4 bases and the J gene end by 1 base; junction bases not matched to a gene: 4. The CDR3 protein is CASSLTSGISYEQYF. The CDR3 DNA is TGCGCCAGCAGCCTTACTAGCGGGATTTCCTACGAGCAGTACTTC.

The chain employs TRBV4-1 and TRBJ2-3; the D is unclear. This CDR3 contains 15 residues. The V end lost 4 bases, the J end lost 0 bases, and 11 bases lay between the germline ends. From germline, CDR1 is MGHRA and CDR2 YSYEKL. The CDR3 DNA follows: TGCGCCAGCAGCCCCCCAGGCAGGAGCACAGATACGCAGTATTTT. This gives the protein CASSPPGRSTDTQYF.

CDR3 sequence reads: CASSLLGTDTQYF. CDR3 DNA: TGTGCCAGCAGTTTATTAGGCACAGATACGCAGTATTTT. The V gene is TRBV27, the J gene TRBJ2-3; D unclear. Trimming cost V 1 base and J 1 base, with 3 bases left between them. The CDR3 has 13 amino acids. The germline gives CDR1 MNHEY, CDR2 SMNVEV (reference sequence).

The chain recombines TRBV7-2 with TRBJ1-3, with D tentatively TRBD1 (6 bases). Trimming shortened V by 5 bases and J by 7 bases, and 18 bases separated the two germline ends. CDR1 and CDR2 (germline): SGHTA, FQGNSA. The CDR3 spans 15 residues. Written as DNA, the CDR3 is TGTGCCAGCAGCGAGTTACAGGGCCCTCGGAACACCATATATTTT. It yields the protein CASSELQGPRNTIYF.

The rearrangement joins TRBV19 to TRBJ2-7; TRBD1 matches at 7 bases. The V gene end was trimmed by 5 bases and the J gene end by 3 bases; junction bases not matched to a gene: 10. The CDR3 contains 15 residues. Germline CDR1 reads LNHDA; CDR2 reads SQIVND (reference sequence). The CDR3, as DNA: TGTGCCAGTAGTCCTTCCCGGGGACAGCTCTACGAGCAGTACTTC. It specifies CASSPSRGQLYEQYF.

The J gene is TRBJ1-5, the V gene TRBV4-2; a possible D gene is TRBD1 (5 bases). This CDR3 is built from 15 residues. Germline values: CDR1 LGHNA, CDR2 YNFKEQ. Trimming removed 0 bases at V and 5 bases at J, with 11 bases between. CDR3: CASSQDRQGDQPQHF. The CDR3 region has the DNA TGTGCCAGCAGCCAAGATCGGCAGGGTGATCAGCCCCAGCATTTT.

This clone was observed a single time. CDR3 sequence (DNA): TGTGCCAGCAGTCGGACAGGGGGCTCTCAGCCCCAGCATTTT. It yields the protein CASSRTGGSQPQHF. The chain employs TRBV6-6 and TRBJ1-5, with 11 bases aligning to TRBD1. V trimming: 5 bases; J trimming: 6 bases; junction bases outside the gene matches: 3. The CDR3 loop spans 14 amino acids. In germline, CDR1 is MNHNY, CDR2 SVGAGI (reference sequence).

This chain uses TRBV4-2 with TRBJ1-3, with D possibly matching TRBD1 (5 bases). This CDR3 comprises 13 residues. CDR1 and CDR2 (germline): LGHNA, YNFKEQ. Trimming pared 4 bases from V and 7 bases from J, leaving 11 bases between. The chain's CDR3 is CASSLGLDNTIYF. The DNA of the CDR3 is TGTGCCAGCAGCCTGGGGCTGGACAACACCATATATTTT.

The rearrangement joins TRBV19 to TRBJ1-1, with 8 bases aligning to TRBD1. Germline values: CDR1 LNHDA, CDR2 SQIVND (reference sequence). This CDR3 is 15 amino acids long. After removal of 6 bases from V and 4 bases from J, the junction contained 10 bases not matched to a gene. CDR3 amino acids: CASSPHPTGGTEAFF. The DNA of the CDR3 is TGTGCCAGTAGCCCCCATCCAACAGGGGGCACTGAAGCTTTCTTT.

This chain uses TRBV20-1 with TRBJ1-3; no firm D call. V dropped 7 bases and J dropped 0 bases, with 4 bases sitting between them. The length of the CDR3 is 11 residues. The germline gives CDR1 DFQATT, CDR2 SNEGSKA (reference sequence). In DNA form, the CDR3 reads TGCAGTGGCGGCTCTGGAAACACCATATATTTT. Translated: CSGGSGNTIYF.

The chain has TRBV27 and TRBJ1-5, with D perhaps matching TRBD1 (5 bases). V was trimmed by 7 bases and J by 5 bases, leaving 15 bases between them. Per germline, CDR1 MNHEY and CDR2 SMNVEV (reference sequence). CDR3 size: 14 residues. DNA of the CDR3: TGTGCCAGCACCCTCCTAGCGGGGGATCAGCCCCAGCATTTT. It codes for CASTLLAGDQPQHF.

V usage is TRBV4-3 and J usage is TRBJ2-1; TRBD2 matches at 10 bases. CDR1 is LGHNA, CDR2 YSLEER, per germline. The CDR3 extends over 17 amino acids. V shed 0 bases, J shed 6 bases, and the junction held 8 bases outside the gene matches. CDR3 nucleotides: TGCGCCAGCAGCCAAGATAGCGGACTAGCGGTATTCAATGAGCAGTTCTTC. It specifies CASSQDSGLAVFNEQFF.

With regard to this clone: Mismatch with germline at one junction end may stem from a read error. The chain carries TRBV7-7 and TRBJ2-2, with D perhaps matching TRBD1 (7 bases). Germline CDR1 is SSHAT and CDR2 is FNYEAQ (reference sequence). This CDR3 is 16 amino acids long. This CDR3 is CASSWGDSSNTGELFF. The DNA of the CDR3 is TGTGCTAGCAGCTGGGGGGACAGCTCGAACACCGGGGAGCTGTTTTTT.

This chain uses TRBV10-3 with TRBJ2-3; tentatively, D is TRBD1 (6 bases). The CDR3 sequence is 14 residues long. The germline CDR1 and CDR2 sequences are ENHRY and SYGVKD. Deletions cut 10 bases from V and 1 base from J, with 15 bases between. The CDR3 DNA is TGTGCCACCCACACAGGGTTCCGCACAGATACGCAGTATTTT. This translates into CATHTGFRTDTQYF.

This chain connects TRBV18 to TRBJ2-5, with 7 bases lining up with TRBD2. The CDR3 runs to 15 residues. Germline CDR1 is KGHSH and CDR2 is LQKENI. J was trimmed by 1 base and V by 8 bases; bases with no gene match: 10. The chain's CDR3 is CASLTPSGGQETQYF. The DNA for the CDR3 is TGTGCCAGCCTCACACCTAGCGGTGGCCAAGAGACCCAGTACTTC.

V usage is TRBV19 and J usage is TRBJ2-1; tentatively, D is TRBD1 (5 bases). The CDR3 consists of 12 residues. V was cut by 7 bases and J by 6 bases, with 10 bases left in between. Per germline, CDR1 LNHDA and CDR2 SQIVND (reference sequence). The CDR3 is CASTFGANEQFF. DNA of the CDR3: TGTGCCAGTACCTTTGGGGCCAATGAGCAGTTCTTC.

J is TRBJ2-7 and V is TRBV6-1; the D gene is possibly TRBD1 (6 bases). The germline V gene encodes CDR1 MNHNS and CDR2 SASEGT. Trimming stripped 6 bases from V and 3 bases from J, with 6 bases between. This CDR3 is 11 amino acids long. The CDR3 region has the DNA TGTGCCAGCAGGGACAGCTACGAGCAGTACTTC. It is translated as CASRDSYEQYF.

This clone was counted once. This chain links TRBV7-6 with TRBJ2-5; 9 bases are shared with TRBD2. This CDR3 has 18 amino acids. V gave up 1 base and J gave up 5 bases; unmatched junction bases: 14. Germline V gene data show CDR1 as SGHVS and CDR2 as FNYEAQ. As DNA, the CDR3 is TGTGCCAGCAGCTTAGAGGTGGAAGGGCTAGCGGGATTTGAGACCCAGTACTTC. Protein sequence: CASSLEVEGLAGFETQYF.

The CDR3 sequence is CASGPDFSTDTQYF. The CDR3 DNA follows: TGTGCCAGCGGACCGGACTTTAGCACAGATACGCAGTATTTT. The chain employs TRBV27 and TRBJ2-3, with a weak D call TRBD2 (5 bases). The CDR3 sequence is 14 residues long. CDR1 is MNHEY and CDR2 is SMNVEV in the germline V gene (reference sequence). The V gene lost 8 bases and the J gene lost 0 bases, with 12 bases spanning the gap.

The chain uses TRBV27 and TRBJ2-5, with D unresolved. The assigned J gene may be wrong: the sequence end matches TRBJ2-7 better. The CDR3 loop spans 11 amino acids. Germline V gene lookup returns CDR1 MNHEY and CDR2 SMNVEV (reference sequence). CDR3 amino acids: CATTYSYEQYF. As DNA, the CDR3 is TGTGCCACCACCTACTCCTACGAGCAGTACTTC.

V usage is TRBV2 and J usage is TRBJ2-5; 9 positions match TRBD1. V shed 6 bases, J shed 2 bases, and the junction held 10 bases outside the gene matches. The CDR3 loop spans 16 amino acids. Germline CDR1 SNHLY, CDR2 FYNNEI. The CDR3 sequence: CASREDRGGTQETQYF. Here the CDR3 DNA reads TGTGCCAGCAGGGAGGACAGGGGTGGTACACAAGAGACCCAGTACTTC.